The 25 T cell receptor delta chains listed next were all sequenced from one sample in a study of gamma delta lymphoproliferative disorders and STAT genes. The receptor sequences were amplified from genomic DNA of peripheral blood mononuclear cells. TCRdb fed the multiplex PCR reads to CATT. The sample shows over a thousand delta-chain clones, 2.4% of them seen only once. Sequencing was done on a sample of blood. These receptors all stem from a human donor in good health.

This clone was picked up a small number of times. TCRdb assigns this DNA the protein of a much larger clone, which departs from its translation at residue 10; this likely reflects a read error, and the protein shown comes from translating the DNA. The V gene is TRDV3, the J gene TRDJ1, with D perhaps TRDD3 (6 bases). The CDR3 length is 20 residues. Trimming removed 5 bases from V and 1 base from J, with 35 bases in between. The germline V gene has CDR1 TVYSNPD and CDR2 GDNSRS (reference sequence). DNA for the CDR3: TGTGCCCCCATGGCGTGTGAAACTCGCCGGGGGAGTCCGATCACCGATAAACTCATCTTT. Its translation: CAPMACETRRGSPITDKLIF.

This clone was picked up a small number of times. TCRdb shows a much larger clone's protein in place of this DNA's translation, and the two differ at residue 5, likely through a read error; the protein shown is translated from the DNA. The J gene is TRDJ1, the V gene TRDV3; TRDD3 aligns across 11 bases. This CDR3 has 18 amino acids. V shed 2 bases and J 1 base; nucleotides not matched to a gene: 15. Germline V CDR1 and CDR2: TVYSNPD, GDNSRS (reference sequence). The CDR3 loop reads CAFVSGGYLYRFTDKLIF. The CDR3 nucleotides are TGTGCCTTTGTTTCTGGGGGATACCTTTACCGCTTCACCGATAAACTCATCTTT.

As regards this clone: This likely came from a read error, as a far larger clone is one base away. The sample holds other DNA sequences that translate to the same CDR3. V and J are TRDV1 and TRDJ1, with D tentatively TRDD2 or TRDD3 (5 bases each). Per the germline V gene, CDR1 is TSWWSYY and CDR2 is QGS. This CDR3 has 17 residues. CDR3 bases: TGTGCCCCCCCGGGCGCCTACGGGTGGGGAAGCGTCGACAAACTCATCTTT. It encodes CAPPGAYGWGSVDKLIF.

This clone was seen more than once but under ten times. A far larger clone lies a single base away; this is likely a read error. The sample contains more than one DNA sequence encoding this CDR3. The chain links TRDV1 to TRDJ1; 10 positions agree with TRDD3. Germline CDR1 reads TSWWSYY; CDR2 reads QGS. The CDR3 is 17 amino acids. The CDR3 reads CALGESPTGGYTDKLIF. DNA of the CDR3: TGTGCTCTCGGGGAGTCCCCTACTGGGGGATACACCGATAAACTCATCTTT.

In regard to this clone: With only one base between it and a far larger clone, this is likely a read error. V is TRDV1 and J is TRDJ1; tentatively, D is TRDD2 or TRDD3 (7 bases each). There are 25 residues in the CDR3. CDR1 and CDR2 from the germline V gene are TSWWSYY and QGS. Trimming shortened V by 0 bases and J by 2 bases, and 40 bases separated the two germline ends. CDR3 DNA sequence: TGTGCTCTTGGGGAACTAGTTCCCTTCCCGCTTCCTATTACCCGCTGGGGGCTCATTACCGATAAACTCATCTTT. Encoded protein: CALGELVPFPLPITRWGLITDKLIF.

This clone was detected only a few times. TCRdb lists the protein of a much larger clone for this DNA, which differs at residue 11, so this is likely a read error; the protein given here is translated from the DNA itself. The chain recombines TRDV1 with TRDJ1; D remains unclear. V lost 0 bases and J 0 bases, leaving 17 bases between the germline ends. The length of the CDR3 is 18 residues. Germline lookup yields CDR1 TSWWSYY and CDR2 QGS. The CDR3: CALGELVFSYSHTDKLIF. CDR3 nucleotides: TGTGCTCTTGGGGAACTAGTATTCTCGTACTCCCACACCGATAAACTCATCTTT.

This clone was seen a handful of times. A far larger clone is one nucleotide away, so this likely arose from a read error. The DNA is omitted, as the CDR3 cannot be located on it reliably, and the CDR3 follows TCRdb's listing. The chain employs TRAV29/DV5 and TRDJ3; no DNA check was done on the table's D call, TRDD3. Germline CDR1 reads NSMFDY; CDR2 reads ISSIKDK. Counting both end residues, the CDR3 totals 20 amino acids. The CDR3 loop reads CSVLLCSTLDTPWDTRQMFF.

By its share, this clone is medium-sized (0.01 to 0.1%). A far larger clone is a single base away, which makes a read error likely. The chain uses TRDV2 and TRDJ1; possibly TRDD2 for D (6 bases). Germline V gives CDR1 GEAIGNYY, CDR2 EKD. The CDR3 length is 15 residues. The CDR3, as DNA: TGTGCCTGTCCCCTCCTACAGATGGACACCGATAAACCCATCTTT. Its translation: CACPLLQMDTDKPIF.

In the case of this clone: With a far larger clone one base away, a read error is the likely cause. Other DNA variants within this sample encode the same CDR3. The chain recombines TRDV1 with TRDJ1; TRDD3 agrees at 8 bases. The germline CDR1 and CDR2 sequences are TSWWSYY and QGS. Trimming at V came to 1 base and at J to 0 bases, leaving 34 bases not matched to a gene. The CDR3 extends over 26 amino acids. Written as DNA, the CDR3 is TGTGCTCTTGGGGAACCTCCTTTCTTACAGCTTCCTTTCTGGGGATACTGGACAAAGTACACCGATAAACTCATCTTT. It specifies CALGEPPFLQLPFWGYWTKYTDKLIF.

For this clone: TCRdb records a much larger clone's protein for this DNA, with a difference at residue 7 that likely arises from a read error; the protein given is the translation of the DNA. The genes are TRDV1 and TRDJ1; TRDD3 agrees at 9 bases. V was clipped by 0 bases and J by 6 bases; unmatched bases: 5. This CDR3 is built from 15 residues. Germline loops: CDR1 TSWWSYY, CDR2 QGS. DNA of the CDR3: TGTGCTCTTGGGGAACTTTTCTACTGGGGGAATAAACTCATCTTT. Translating it yields CALGELFYWGNKLIF.

This clone was recorded a few times. This probably arose from a read error, given a far larger clone one base away. The chain has TRDV1 and TRDJ1, with 8 bases matching TRDD3. After removal of 0 bases from V and 0 bases from J, the junction contained 24 bases not matched to a gene. The CDR3 loop spans 23 amino acids. Germline V gives CDR1 TSWWSYY, CDR2 QGS. The CDR3: CALGELTEPPWRTGGLYTDKLIF. The DNA of the CDR3 is TGTGCTCTTGGGGAACTAACTGAACCTCCTTGGCGTACTGGGGGTTTGTACACCGATAAACTCATCTTT.

This clone appeared a few times. It is likely a read error: a sequence one base away is far more abundant. This chain joins TRDV3 and TRDJ1, with 7 bases identical to TRDD2. The CDR3 spans 17 residues. Germline assignment: CDR1 TVYSNPD and CDR2 GDNSRS (reference sequence). Trimming removed 5 bases from V and 0 bases from J; junction bases left unmatched: 18. The CDR3 DNA reads as TGTGCCCTTCTCCCACCTTCCTCAGGGGTCTACACCGATAAACTCATCTTT. Its translation is CALLPPSSGVYTDKLIF. The full variable domain, in which reference TRDV3 and TRDJ1 provide the parts outside the CDR3, is CDKVTQSSPDQTVASGSEVVLLCTYDTVYSNPDLFWYRIRPDYSFQFVFYGDNSRSEGADFTQGRFSVKHILTQKAFHLVISPVRTEDSATYYCALLPPSSGVYTDKLIFGKGTRVTVEP.

Worth noting for this clone: The protein TCRdb lists belongs to a much larger clone and differs from this DNA's translation at residue 7, which points to a read error; the protein shown is made from the DNA. The J gene is TRDJ1, the V gene TRAV29/DV5; the D gene is possibly TRDD3 (8 bases). The CDR3 consists of 21 residues. V lost 5 bases to trimming and J lost 0 bases, with 35 bases between them. Looked up from germline, CDR1 is NSMFDY and CDR2 is ISSIKDK. CDR3 coding DNA: TGTGCAGCTTTCCAAAGGCTTTCCTACTTTCACTGGGGGGCCCACACCGATAAACTCATCTTT. This translates into CAAFQRLSYFHWGAHTDKLIF. Full variable domain (rest looked up from reference TRAV29/DV5 and TRDJ1): DQQVKQNSPSLSVQEGRISILNCDYTNSMFDYFLWYKKYPAEGPTFLISISSIKDKNEDGRFTVFLNKSAKHLSLHIVPSQPGDSAVYFCAAFQRLSYFHWGAHTDKLIFGKGTRVTVEP.

The J segment is TRDJ4; no V gene was assigned; the listed D gene, TRDD3, was not tested against the DNA. The CDR3 has 20 amino acids. The CDR3 nucleotides read TGTGCTCTTGGGGAAGGGTGGGATCCTCCTACCGTACTGGGAGCCAGACCCCTGATCTTT. Translating it yields CALGEGWDPPTVLGARPLIF.

Concerning this clone itself: This likely came from a read error, as a far larger clone is one base away. Other DNA sequences within the sample encode an identical CDR3. This chain connects TRDV1 to TRDJ1; D might be TRDD3 (5 bases). CDR3 length: 23 amino acids. The V gene lost 0 bases and the J gene lost 0 bases, with 32 bases spanning the gap. Germline lookup yields CDR1 TSWWSYY and CDR2 QGS. CDR3 coding DNA: TGTGCTCTTGGGGAACTAGCTGAACCTCCTTGGCGTACTGGAGGTTTGTACACCGATAAACTCATCTTT. Translation: CALGELAEPPWRTGGLYTDKLIF.

Concerning this clone itself: A single base is all that separates this from a far larger clone, so a read error is likely. This sequence joins TRDV1 and TRDJ1; D could derive from TRDD2 or TRDD3 (6 bases each). This CDR3 region has 24 residues. Trimming shortened V by 2 bases and J by 0 bases, and 37 bases separated the two germline ends. In germline, CDR1 is TSWWSYY, CDR2 QGS. The CDR3 loop is CALGEIPLLLAGDRRGLNTDKLIF. The CDR3 DNA follows: TGTGCTCTTGGGGAAATCCCACTCCTACTAGCGGGGGACCGCCGGGGTCTTAACACCGATAAACTCATCTTT.

This clone occurred a few times. This DNA's translation differs at residue 10 from TCRdb's protein, which comes from a much larger clone; a read error is likely, and the protein shown is translated from the DNA. This chain joins TRDV1 and TRDJ1; tentative D call: TRDD3 (6 bases). Trimming pared 4 bases from V and 0 bases from J, leaving 30 bases between. CDR1 and CDR2 (germline): TSWWSYY, QGS. This CDR3 has 21 residues. The CDR3 DNA sequence: TGTGCTCTTGGGGGATACTCAGAGGGGTTCTCGTACTGGGCGTACACCGATAAACTCATCTTT. This sequence encodes CALGGYSEGFSYWAYTDKLIF.

For this clone: It differs at one base from a far larger clone, so likely a read error. The same CDR3 also results from other DNA sequences found in this sample. The chain combines TRDV3 with TRDJ3; D tentatively fits TRDD2 or TRDD3 (9 bases each). The CDR3 spans 22 residues. The germline V and J ends were trimmed by 3 bases and 3 bases, with 33 bases remaining between them. Germline loops: CDR1 TVYSNPD, CDR2 GDNSRS (reference sequence). In DNA form, the CDR3 reads TGTGCCTTGGGCCCCTTCCTACGTAAACGTATCTGGGGGATCTGGGACACCCGACAGATGTTTTTC. This gives the protein CALGPFLRKRIWGIWDTRQMFF.

With respect to this clone: TCRdb's protein, taken from a much larger clone, differs from this DNA's translation at residue 7, likely owing to a read error; the protein displayed comes from the DNA. The chain links TRDV2 to TRDJ1; D not certain. The V gene lost 0 bases and the J gene lost 0 bases, with 10 bases spanning the gap. Germline V CDR1 and CDR2: GEAIGNYY, EKD. This CDR3 spans 15 amino acids. CDR3 in DNA: TGTGCCTGTGACACCGCTAGGCCTCACACCGATAAACTCATCTTT. Its translation: CACDTARPHTDKLIF.

Note on this clone: A read error likely explains why the TCRdb protein, taken from a much larger clone, differs from this DNA's translation at residue 12; the protein shown is translated from the DNA. This chain connects TRDV1 to TRDJ1, with 9 bases lining up with TRDD3. CDR1 and CDR2 (germline): TSWWSYY, QGS. CDR3 length equals 15 residues. CDR3 coding DNA: TGTGCTCTTGGGGAACTTTCCTACTGGGGGAATAACCTCATCTTT. Its translation: CALGELSYWGNNLIF.

Remarks on this clone: A far larger clone differs by one base, so this is likely a read error. This sequence joins TRDV1 and TRDJ2, with 8 positions matching TRDD3. The J gene is not listed in TCRdb, so it was assigned here from a DNA match to germline. This CDR3 has 29 amino acids. CDR1 is TSWWSYY and CDR2 is QGS in the germline V gene. The ends lost 1 base at V and 2 bases at J; junction bases unmatched: 42. As DNA, the CDR3 is TGTGCTCTTGGGGAACCAGTTTCGCGAAGTTTCCCCTATAGGAGGTACTGGGGGTCTGCTTTATGGTTGACAGCACAACTCTTCTTT. Translated: CALGEPVSRSFPYRRYWGSALWLTAQLFF.

This clone occurred a few times. Since a far larger clone is one base different, this is likely a read error. The DNA is left out, because the CDR3 cannot be placed on it with certainty; the CDR3 is given as TCRdb lists it. In the same sample, other DNA sequences code for this CDR3. The J gene is TRDJ3, the V gene TRAV29/DV5; the D call of TRDD3 is as the table states it, not checked on the DNA. The CDR3 is 20 residues long, ends included. Germline V gene sequence: CDR1 NSMFDY, CDR2 ISSIKDK. The CDR3 spells CSVLLCSTLDTPWDTRQMFF.

For this clone: It is likely a read error: a sequence one base away is far more abundant. This specimen includes other DNA sequences encoding the same CDR3. The chain uses TRDV1 and TRDJ1; D unclear. Germline CDR1 reads TSWWSYY; CDR2 reads QGS. CDR3 size: 18 residues. V was trimmed by 3 bases and J by 0 bases, leaving 20 bases between them. CDR3 sequence (DNA): TGTGCTCTTGGGGAGCTAGTATTCTCGTACCCCCACACCGATAAACTCATCTTT. Protein product: CALGELVFSYPHTDKLIF.

About this clone: This is likely an artifact of a read error, given a far larger clone one base away. The sample holds other DNA sequences that translate to the same CDR3. The chain has TRDV1 and TRDJ1; possibly TRDD3 for D (5 bases). Germline CDR1 reads TSWWSYY; CDR2 reads QGS. The CDR3 totals 20 residues. The CDR3 DNA reads TGTGCTCTTGGGGAAAGGCTCGGGGGGCCCTCGGGGCCTTACACCGATAAACTCATTTTT. This encodes CALGERLGGPSGPYTDKLIF.

There are a few counts of this clone. TCRdb's listed protein matches a much larger clone and diverges from this DNA's translation at residue 13, likely through a read error; the protein shown comes from the DNA. The chain uses TRDV1 and TRDJ1; 9 bases agree with TRDD2. The CDR3 runs 19 residues. Germline V gene sequence: CDR1 TSWWSYY, CDR2 QGS. J gave up 4 bases and V 3 bases, and 18 bases lay outside the gene matches. This chain's CDR3 is CALGDPSYLPWGSIDKLIF. The CDR3 coding sequence is TGTGCTCTTGGGGACCCTTCCTACCTCCCATGGGGGAGTATCGATAAACTCATCTTT.